The sequence of this T cell receptor beta chain was determined in a study of cytomegalovirus exposure and HLA in healthy donors. PCR amplification relied on 60 Vbeta primers (plus 13 Jbeta primers). Assay: immunoSEQ multiplex PCR; the TCRdb copy retains only in-frame clones and omits some. The table shows almost 200,000 clones, with roughly 85% occurring only once. The CDR3 loop spans 15 amino acids. Germline assignment: CDR1 MNHEY and CDR2 SMNVEV (reference sequence). The J segment lost 4 bases and the V segment lost 8 bases, leaving 10 bases of the junction unmatched. This sequence joins TRBV27 and TRBJ2-1, with 8 bases that match TRBD2. The TCR comes from a woman aged 45-60 years in good health and CMV-seronegative. The sequenced material came from PBMCs. The CDR3 spells CASSPYPGGYNEQFF. The CDR3 DNA sequence: TGTGCCAGCTCCCCCTATCCGGGAGGGTACAATGAGCAGTTCTTC.